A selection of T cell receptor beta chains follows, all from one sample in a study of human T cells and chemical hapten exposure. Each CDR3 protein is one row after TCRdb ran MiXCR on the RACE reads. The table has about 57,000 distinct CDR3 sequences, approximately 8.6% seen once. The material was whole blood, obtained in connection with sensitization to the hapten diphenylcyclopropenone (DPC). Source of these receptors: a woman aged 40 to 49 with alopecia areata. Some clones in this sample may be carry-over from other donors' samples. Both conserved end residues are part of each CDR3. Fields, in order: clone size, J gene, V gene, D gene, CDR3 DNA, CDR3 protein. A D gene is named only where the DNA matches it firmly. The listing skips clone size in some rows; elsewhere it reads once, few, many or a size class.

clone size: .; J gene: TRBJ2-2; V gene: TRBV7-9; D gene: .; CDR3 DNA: TGTGCCAGCAGCCAGGCCCCTCAGGCCCGCACCGGGGAGCTGTTTTTT; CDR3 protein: CASSQAPQARTGELFF
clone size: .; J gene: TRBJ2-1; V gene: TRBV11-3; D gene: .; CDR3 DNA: TGTGCCAGCAGCTACCCCGGGACACCGTACAATGAGCAGTTCTTC; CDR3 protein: CASSYPGTPYNEQFF
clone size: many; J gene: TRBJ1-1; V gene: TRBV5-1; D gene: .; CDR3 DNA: TGCGCCAGCAGCTTAACCGCACGGATTTCGATGAACACTGAAGCTTTCTTT; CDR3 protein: CASSLTARISMNTEAFF
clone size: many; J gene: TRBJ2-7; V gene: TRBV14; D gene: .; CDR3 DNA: TGTGCCAGCAGCCAAGTTTTAACTCCCTCCGGGCAGTACTTC; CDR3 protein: CASSQVLTPSGQYF
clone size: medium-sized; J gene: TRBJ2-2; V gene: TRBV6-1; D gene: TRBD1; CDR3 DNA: TGTGCCAGCAAGACAGGGGAGGCCGGGGAGCTGTTTTTT; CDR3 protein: CASKTGEAGELFF
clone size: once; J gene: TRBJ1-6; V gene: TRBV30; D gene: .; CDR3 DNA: TGTGCCTGGAGCCTGGAACAGGATAAGCCCCTCCACTTT; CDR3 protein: CAWSLEQDKPLHF
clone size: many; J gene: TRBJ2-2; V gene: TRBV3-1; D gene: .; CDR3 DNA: TGTGCCAGCAGTCGGACGTTCGGCACCGGGGAGCTGTTTTTT; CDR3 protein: CASSRTFGTGELFF
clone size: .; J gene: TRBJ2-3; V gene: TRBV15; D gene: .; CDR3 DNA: TGTGCCACCAGCAGGGTTCAGGGGTCCGCAGATACGCAGTATTTT; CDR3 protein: CATSRVQGSADTQYF
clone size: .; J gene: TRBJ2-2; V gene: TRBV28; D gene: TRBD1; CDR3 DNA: TGTGCCACCATAAAACAGGGGGCCAACGGGGAGCTGTTTTTT; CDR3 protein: CATIKQGANGELFF
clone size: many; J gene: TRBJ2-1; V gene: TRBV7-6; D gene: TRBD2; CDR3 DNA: TGTGCCAGCACCCCCGGGGGGAGCTCCTACAATGAGCAGTTCTTC; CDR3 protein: CASTPGGSSYNEQFF
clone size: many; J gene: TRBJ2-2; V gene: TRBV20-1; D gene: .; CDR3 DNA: TGCAGTGCTACCCCCGGGACTTGGGACACCGGGGAGCTGTTTTTT; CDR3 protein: CSATPGTWDTGELFF
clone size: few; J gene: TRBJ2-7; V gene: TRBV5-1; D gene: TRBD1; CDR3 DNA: TGCGCCAGCAGCTGGACAGGGGGCAAGTCCCACGAGCAGTACTTC; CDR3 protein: CASSWTGGKSHEQYF
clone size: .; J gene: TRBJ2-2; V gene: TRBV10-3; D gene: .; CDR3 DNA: TGTGCCATCAGTGAGAGGCAGGGGCCCAACACCGGGGAGCTGTTTTTT; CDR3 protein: CAISERQGPNTGELFF
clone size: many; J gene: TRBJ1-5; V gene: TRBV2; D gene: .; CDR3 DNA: TGTGCCAGCAGTGACAGGTTTGGCAATCAGCCCCAGCATTTT; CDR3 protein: CASSDRFGNQPQHF
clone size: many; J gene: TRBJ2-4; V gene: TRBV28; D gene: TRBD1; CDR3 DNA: TGTGCCAGCAGTGCACCGGGACAGGGGCTAAATGGGGCCAAAAACATTCAGTACTTC; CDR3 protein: CASSAPGQGLNGAKNIQYF
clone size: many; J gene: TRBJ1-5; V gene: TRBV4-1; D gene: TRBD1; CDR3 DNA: TGCGCCAGCAGCCAAGTTAACCAGGGGGCCTATAGCAATCAGCCCCAGCATTTT; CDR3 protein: CASSQVNQGAYSNQPQHF
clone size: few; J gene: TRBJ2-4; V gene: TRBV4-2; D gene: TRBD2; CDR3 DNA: TGTGCCAGCAGCCAAGATCTGACTAGCGGGGGGGTTTTAACCAAAAACATTCAGTACTTC; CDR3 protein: CASSQDLTSGGVLTKNIQYF
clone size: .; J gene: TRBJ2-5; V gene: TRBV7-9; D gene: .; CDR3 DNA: TGTGCCAGCAGCTTAAGGGATAAGGAGACCCAGTACTTC; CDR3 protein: CASSLRDKETQYF
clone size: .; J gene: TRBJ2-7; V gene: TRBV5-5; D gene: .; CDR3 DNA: TGTGCCAGCAGCAGACAGTACGAGCAGTACTTC; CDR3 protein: CASSRQYEQYF
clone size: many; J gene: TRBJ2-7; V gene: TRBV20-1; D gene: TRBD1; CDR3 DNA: TGCAGTGCTAGAGGCGGTCGGGACAGGGGGTTTTCGCAGTACTTC; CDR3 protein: CSARGGRDRGFSQYF
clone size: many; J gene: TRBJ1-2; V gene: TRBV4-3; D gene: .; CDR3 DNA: TGCGCCAGCAGCCAAGACAGCTATGGCTACACCTTC; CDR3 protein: CASSQDSYGYTF
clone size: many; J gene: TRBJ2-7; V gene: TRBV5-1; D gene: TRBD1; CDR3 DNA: TGCGCCAGCAGCTTGCTGGACAGGGGGATCTACGAGCAGTACTTC; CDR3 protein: CASSLLDRGIYEQYF
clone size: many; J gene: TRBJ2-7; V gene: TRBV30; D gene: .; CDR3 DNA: TGTGCCTGGAGTGAACTTCACTACGAGCAGTACTTC; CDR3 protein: CAWSELHYEQYF
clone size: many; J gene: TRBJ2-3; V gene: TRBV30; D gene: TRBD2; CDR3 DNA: TGTGCCTGGGCTACTAGCGGGGGCACAGATACGCAGTATTTT; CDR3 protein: CAWATSGGTDTQYF
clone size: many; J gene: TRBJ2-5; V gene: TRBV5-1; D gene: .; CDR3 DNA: TGCGCCAGCAGCTTGGGCGACCGGTTTCAAGAGACCCAGTACTTC; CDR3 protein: CASSLGDRFQETQYF
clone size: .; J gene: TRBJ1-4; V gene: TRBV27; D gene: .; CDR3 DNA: TGTGCCAGCAGTTTGGCGGGAATCGGTGAAAAACTGTTTTTT; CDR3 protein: CASSLAGIGEKLFF